What follows is one T cell receptor beta chain and its context. Its antigen is undetermined. A few pembrolizumab responders had their TCRs sequenced. The germline CDR1 and CDR2 sequences are SGHRS and YFSETQ. The CDR3 spans 15 residues. Trimming took 0 bases from V and 7 from J, leaving 16 bases between them. This entry comes from a study of PD-1 blockade in mismatch repair-deficient tumors. Produced via immunoSEQ multiplex PCR; TCRdb's table is partial and in-frame only. The table includes approximately 110,000 clones, 60% to 85% detected once. Points from the study as a whole: Tumor-resident clones, often undetectable pretreatment in blood, expanded then contracted after pembrolizumab.

This TCR came from an adult with mismatch repair-deficient cancer. The V gene is TRBV5-1, the J gene TRBJ1-2, with a tentative D call TRBD1 (6 bases). Sequenced here: peripheral blood, sampled around 60 weeks after starting pembrolizumab. The CDR3 spells CASSLGTGMGAGYTF. As DNA, the CDR3 is TGCGCCAGCAGCTTGGGCACAGGGATGGGAGCTGGCTACACCTTC.